This T cell receptor (beta chain) appears in the sequencing data of a study of radiation and T cells in renal cell carcinoma. Study outcomes and limitations: Baseline intratumoral clonotype presence is unknown without pretreatment biopsies. Top tumor clonotypes rose in blood 2 weeks post-radiation, then contracted.

The time point here: baseline pretreatment blood. Treatment here: 15 Gy SBRT to primary tumor, nephrectomy 4 weeks later. Deletions cut 1 base from V and 2 bases from J, with 10 bases between. Germline V gene lookup returns CDR1 LNHDA and CDR2 SQIVND (reference sequence). This CDR3 has 15 amino acids. Method: immunoSEQ multiplex PCR; TCRdb's copy keeps in-frame clones and lacks some. The table includes over 120,000 clones, about 88% detected once. As concerns this clone: Its matching antigen is unknown.

This TCR was sampled from a woman between 50 and 59 years old with renal cell carcinoma. Material: blood, obtained from a patient whose treatment included radiotherapy and nephrectomy. The chain carries TRBV19 and TRBJ2-3; D gene uncertain. CDR3 coding DNA: TGTGCCAGTAGTATAGCTGAAGGTTCCACAGATACGCAGTATTTT. This gives the protein CASSIAEGSTDTQYF. The full variable domain, rest sourced from reference TRBV19 and TRBJ2-3, is DGGITQSPKYLFRKEGQNVTLSCEQNLNHDAMYWYRQDPGQGLRLIYYSQIVNDFQKGDIAEGYSVSREKKESFPLTVTSAQKNPTAFYLCASSIAEGSTDTQYFGPGTRLTVL.